The rows below give T cell receptor beta chains drawn from one sample of a study of cytomegalovirus exposure and HLA in healthy donors. Sequenced by immunoSEQ multiplex PCR; TCRdb stores in-frame clones only, minus some. The data show roughly 130,000 clones, 80% seen once. The sequencing input was PBMCs. The receptors originated from a man aged 35 to 55 in good health and CMV-seronegative. Each CDR3 is given with its conserved first and last residue. A D gene is named only where the DNA matches it firmly. Clone size is shown for a subset of rows, as once, few, many or a class of expanded clone.

>TRBJ1-2|.|.|TRBV5-1
TGCGCCAGCAGTCCCGGGGGGGTGGTCTATGGCTACACCTTC
CASSPGGVVYGYTF
>TRBJ2-7|.|TRBD1|TRBV15
TGTGCCACCAGCAGAGGGGGACAGCGCTCCTACGAGCAGTACTTC
CATSRGGQRSYEQYF
>TRBJ1-3|once|TRBD1|TRBV10-3
TGTGCCATCAGTGCGGGACAGGGGGCAAACACCATATATTTT
CAISAGQGANTIYF
>TRBJ1-1|.|.|TRBV5-1
TGCGCCAGCAGCTTGGCCGTCGGGATGATGAACACTGAAGCTTTCTTT
CASSLAVGMMNTEAFF
>TRBJ1-4|few|.|TRBV7-2
TGTGCCAGCAGCTTAGAAGGTGGGGGAGGTAATGAAAAACTGTTTTTT
CASSLEGGGGNEKLFF
>TRBJ1-3|.|TRBD1|TRBV5-1
TGCGCCAGCAGCTTGCAGACAGGGCTTGGAAACACCATATATTTT
CASSLQTGLGNTIYF
>TRBJ2-7|.|TRBD1|TRBV7-9
TGTGCCAGCAGCTCCAGGACAGGGGTCTCCTACGAGCAGTACTTC
CASSSRTGVSYEQYF
>TRBJ2-1|.|.|TRBV5-4
TGTGCCAGCAGGTCGGACTACCTCTCCTACAATGAGCAGTTCTTC
CASRSDYLSYNEQFF
>TRBJ1-4|.|.|TRBV5-8
TGTGCCAGCAGCGCCTTACAGGGTAGGGATGAAAAACTGTTTTTT
CASSALQGRDEKLFF
>TRBJ1-1|.|.|TRBV10-3
TGTGCCATCAGTGAGTCGAGGGGGGGCACTGAAGCTTTCTTT
CAISESRGGTEAFF
>TRBJ1-4|once|.|TRBV5-1
TGCGCCAGCAGCTTGACGACAGGTGCTAATGAAAAACTGTTTTTT
CASSLTTGANEKLFF
>TRBJ2-3|.|TRBD1|TRBV5-1
TGCGCCAGCAGCACAGGACAGGGAAGCACAGATACGCAGTATTTT
CASSTGQGSTDTQYF
>TRBJ2-1|few|.|TRBV5-4
TGTGCCAGCAGCCCCCTGGGGGGAAGACAGTTCTTC
CASSPLGGRQFF
>TRBJ2-7|.|.|TRBV5-1
TGCGCCAGCAGCTTGGGGGGAGGCTCCTACGAGCAGTACTTC
CASSLGGGSYEQYF
>TRBJ1-4|.|.|TRBV5-3
TGTGCCAGAAGCTTCGTATTTATTTATGAAAAACTGTTTTTT
CARSFVFIYEKLFF
>TRBJ2-6|.|.|TRBV7-9
TGTGCCAGCAGCTTAGGGAGGGACAGTAGCTCTGGGGCCAACGTCCTGACTTTC
CASSLGRDSSSGANVLTF
>TRBJ2-2|.|TRBD2|TRBV4-2
TGTGCCAGCAGCCAAGGAGCGGGGGGGCCCGGGGAGCTGTTTTTT
CASSQGAGGPGELFF
>TRBJ1-5|.|.|TRBV25-1
TGTGCCAGCAGCCAAACGGAGGGTCTTCCCCAGCATTTT
CASSQTEGLPQHF